This TCR beta chain was sequenced in a study of shared clonotypes between healthy human individuals. This clone was seen only a few times. The length of the CDR3 is 14 residues. Germline V gives CDR1 SGHRS, CDR2 YFSETQ. V shed 0 bases, J shed 5 bases, and the junction held 3 bases outside the gene matches. CD45RA+ naive and CD45RA-negative memory subsets were separated from CD4+ cells. Sequencing used immunoSEQ multiplex PCR; TCRdb keeps in-frame clones, though not all of them. The table lists about 1 million clones, around 74% of them singletons. This receptor was taken from a man younger than 35 in good health. The chain carries TRBV5-1 and TRBJ1-2; 8 nucleotides match TRBD1. The source material was memory CD4+ T cells sorted from blood. Regarding subset: CD45RA-negative fraction. Here the CDR3 DNA reads TGCGCCAGCAGCTTGGCGCAGGGGGCGTATGGCTACACCTTC. This translates into CASSLAQGAYGYTF.